This T cell receptor (beta chain) appears in the sequencing data of a study of cytomegalovirus exposure and HLA in healthy donors (dated by TCRdb to about 2017). Background for the entire study: An earlier analysis of several hundred of the donors reported about 300 Gb of sequence data and around 120 million unique TCR beta sequences obtained from approximately 180 million T cells. The study was designed to test whether signatures of past pathogen exposure could be identified by cataloging public T cell receptors. The genetic ancestry cluster associated with self-reported Caucasian donors included 81% of the roughly 400 genotyped donors. The later analysis used no new phenotypic data to find candidate immune exposures, relying instead on TCR beta sequences and their occurrence across donors. The study used immunosequencing to profile the T cell repertoires of approximately 690 subjects and linked those repertoires to cytomegalovirus serostatus. The number of typed donors differed by locus: 629-630 for A, B, C, DRB1 and DQB1; approximately 520 for DQA1; some 610 for DPA1; and some 470 for DPB1. The study combined high-throughput TCR immunosequencing, statistical association of individual TCRs with disease status, and machine learning to predict cytomegalovirus infection status. In addition to the first cohort of 650 to 750 subjects, a separate validation cohort of some 120 different subjects was used. All discovery cohort repertoires had been generated using a single sequencing platform. Donor age, sex, ethnicity and CMV serostatus were collected together with the repertoire data. Among several hundred genotyped donors of the cohort, an average of about 240,000 unique TCR beta nucleotide sequences was sequenced per donor, of which approximately 19% were non-productive. HLA typing covered class I and class II loci at four-digit resolution. In an earlier analysis of 550 to 700 of the donors, high-throughput TCR beta sequencing was used to judge whether each TCR beta V gene segment behaved as functional or pseudogenic. A later analysis re-examined previously published TCR beta repertoires from about 700 donors and added high-resolution HLA genotyping to investigate patterns of TCR occurrence. A later genetic analysis took genome-wide SNP genotypes for about three fifths of the roughly 700 donors and used that subset as a discovery cohort. Several DR-DQ haplotypes were treated as single units for association and clustering because of strong linkage in the cohort. Around 320 gigabases of sequencing data and roughly 90 million unique TCR sequences were included in an early release covering several hundred HLA-typed donors. What the authors observed across the whole study: V-gene and J-gene trimming of TCR beta chains was associated with a missense DCLRE1C variant in a later genetic analysis, and the association was replicated in an independent cohort. The cohort was sequenced for TCR beta chains only, and without alpha or paired-chain data the features that could be detected were limited. A later genetic analysis reported fewer N-insertions in productive TCRs among donors in an Asian-associated ancestry cluster than the roughly 670-donor mean. An earlier analysis of around 500 of the donors showed that most TCR beta V segments appeared in productive rearrangements either about 87% or about 30% of the time, which broadly matched IMGT annotations. In vitro tests confirmed that a few of the cytomegalovirus-associated TCR beta chains recognize cytomegalovirus antigens. A cluster of highly shared sequence variants was judged likely to be a technical artifact of the sequencing pipeline. Linkage disequilibrium might explain the correlated functional status among segregating V segments, but an unknown experimental factor could not be excluded. A further reported finding was that TCR beta sequences accurately predicted the HLA-A and HLA-B alleles for most subjects in the first cohort. Roughly uniform sequencing depth across donors was assumed in presence/absence analyses, although this assumption may not hold. Several of the top co-occurrence clusters appeared to be linked to parvovirus B19, influenza, CMV and Epstein-Barr virus, according to a later analysis. Most TCR sequences were seen in very few donors, while some public TCRs were found in many individuals. Compared with equally common non-associated chains, HLA-associated TCR beta chains in a later analysis were more clonally expanded and had lower generation probabilities. The authors suggested that the approach could potentially be generalized to other disease states and immunological phenotypes. Assigning TCR associations to individual alleles was difficult when HLA alleles, especially DR and DQ, strongly co-occurred. For the cohort, immune exposure information was limited to CMV serostatus. According to a later analysis, most CMV-associated TCR beta chains appeared to be HLA-restricted, and the HLA associations seemed to be driven largely by CMV exposure. HLA typing was unavailable for some donors at each locus, so association tests used only the typed subset. Some IMGT-functional V segments, including TRBV6-2 and TRBV6-3, could not be told apart with the 87-base-pair reads, so those segments were excluded. According to a later analysis, TCR association rates differed among HLA loci, with DRB1 alleles showing the most associated TCRs and HLA-C alleles showing the fewest. Cytomegalovirus status was reported to be diagnosed by the classifier with high specificity and sensitivity in both the original and validation cohorts. Some 15 rarely observed V segments, including chromosome 9 orphons, were excluded from the earlier analysis of some 590 of the donors because counts were too low. The study listed 150 to 200 TCR beta chains as associated with cytomegalovirus. Specific HLA alleles were associated with 18,000 or so TCR beta sequences at a false discovery rate of 0.05 in a later analysis.

Libraries were made using the immunoSEQ multiplex PCR assay. The multiplex PCR relied on a mix of 60 forward primers for TCR Vbeta segments and 13 reverse primers for TCR Jbeta segments. A multiplex PCR assay on genomic DNA amplified the CDR3 region of rearranged TCR beta genes. On the Illumina HiSeq System, the amplified TCR beta libraries were sequenced as 87-base-pair reads. Turning to the authors' computational methods: Across the 600 to 700 repertoires, a later analysis counted 75 million to 90 million unique TCR beta chains, some 11 million of which were shared by at least two donors. Raw reads were error-corrected and collapsed into unique sequences by a nearest-neighbor algorithm in which closely related sequences were merged to remove PCR and sequencing errors. To assign V, D and J gene segments, CDR3 sequences were aligned to IMGT reference sequences. Each retained sequence needed at least a six-nucleotide match to both a V gene segment and a J gene segment. Rearrangements were classified as productive when the CDR3 lacked stop codons and remained in frame with V and J, and all other rearrangements were classified as non-productive. Following IMGT convention, CDR3 was defined as the stretch from the second conserved V-encoded cysteine to the conserved J-encoded phenylalanine. The earlier analysis of a few hundred of the donors excluded any sequence lacking an unambiguous match to a single V gene segment. In an earlier analysis of approximately 590 of the donors, V segments were called functional above 56.7% productive rearrangements and were called segregating when the between-donor standard deviation exceeded 5%. A statistical classification framework was developed to diagnose cytomegalovirus status using the catalog of TCR beta chain sequences. V and J gene assignment, in a later analysis, came from comparing TCR nucleotide sequences with IMGT/GENE-DB human TR gene sequences. In a later analysis, CDR3 sequences and most-parsimonious VDJ recombination scenarios were assigned using the TCRdist pipeline. A later analysis defined each TCR beta chain by its CDR3 amino acid sequence plus V-gene family, and excluded reads lacking a unique V-gene family. As a way to deal with suspected cross-contamination and a sequencing artifact, a later analysis dropped approximately 590 nucleotide sequences that were highly shared and had low generation probability. A later analysis calculated a clonal expansion index for each public chain from normalized within-repertoire ranks of inferred template counts. In a later analysis, generation probabilities were computed using a VDJ recombination model fitted to out-of-frame rearrangements, and the results were checked against IGoR. In a later analysis, TCR-TCR, TCR-HLA and TCR-CMV co-occurrence was scored with hypergeometric tests, and a repertoire-size bias correction was applied to TCR pairs. A later analysis estimated false discovery rates by permuting HLA or CMV assignments 20 times. In a later analysis, co-occurring TCRs were grouped using DBSCAN, and TCRdist sequence similarity was added for clustering within HLA-allele-positive subsets. Repertoires with fewer than 30,000 or more than 120,000 public chains were left out of co-occurrence clustering, as were a handful of repertoires with anomalous nucleotide sharing. TCRdb's version of the immuneACCESS table is confined to in-frame rearrangements and falls short of the full clone set. An unresolved V gene accounts for under half of the shortfall where checked; the remainder is of unknown origin. V and J calls plus clone size are reproduced from that table; the DNA served to infer D and trimming. This sample lists approximately 130,000 clones; 75% to 85% were detected once. The leading ten clones occupy less than 10% of the sample.

Of note for this clone: Its target antigen remains unknown. Base quality data are lacking; no much larger clone is found one base away.

Reading the germline V gene (reference sequence) gives CDR1 WNHNN and CDR2 SYGVQD. From the cysteine up to the phenylalanine, the CDR3 has a length of 16 residues. Just CDR3 DNA is preserved here, 48 bases in frame from base 1. V is shortened by 6 bases, J by 4 bases, and the region joining them spans 19 bases. The cohort comprised some 730 healthy bone marrow donors. At the time of sampling, all cohort members were nominally healthy, though unrecorded immune exposures were likely present. The donor was CMV seropositive and belonged to the group of 250 to 300 seropositive cohort members. A peripheral blood sample was provided by each donor, and peripheral blood mononuclear cells were used for TCR beta sequencing. The Qiagen DNeasy Blood Extraction Kit was used to extract genomic DNA from the blood cell samples.

The chain couples TRBV10-1 to TRBJ2-1, with a weak D call of TRBD2 (6 bases match). The sequenced material came from PBMCs. This TCR derives from a woman in her fifties or sixties in good health and CMV-seropositive. The nucleotide sequence is given as TGCGCCAGCAGCTATTTGCGGGACGGTGGATACAATGAGCAGTTCTTC. The translation is CASSYLRDGGYNEQFF.